A selection of T cell receptor beta chains follows, all from one sample in a study of glioma-infiltrating T cells. TCRdb re-derived calls from the multiplex PCR reads in MiXCR, one entry per CDR3 protein. The sample yields around 120,000 distinct CDR3 sequences, around 25% seen once. The sequenced sample was glioma tissue, nonneoplastic brain tissue, or PBMCs (not recorded which). The origin of the receptors is a human donor with low-grade glioma or glioblastoma, undergoing nonglioma brain surgery, or in good health (not recorded which). Each CDR3 is given without its conserved first and last residue. A D gene is named only where the DNA matches it firmly.

v_gene	d_gene	j_gene	CDR3aa
TRBV6-1	TRBD2	TRBJ2-3	ASSWRGSGADTQY
TRBV6-1	.	TRBJ2-3	ASSLQRSSTDTQY
TRBV28	.	TRBJ1-2	ASSFRASYGYT
TRBV4-1	TRBD2	TRBJ2-3	ASSQPAGGQDTQY
TRBV28	.	TRBJ1-2	ASSLSPRGYT
TRBV19	.	TRBJ2-1	ASTPRGESSYNEQF
TRBV6-1	.	.	ASSRVGYEQF
TRBV5-1	.	TRBJ2-2	ASSPGLTRELF
TRBV25-1	.	TRBJ2-3	ASGGGTDTQY
TRBV10-3	.	TRBJ1-5	AIRANGDNQPQH
TRBV29-1	TRBD1	TRBJ1-1	SVDRVNTEAF
TRBV20-1	.	TRBJ2-1	SATYTIYNEQF
TRBV6-1	.	TRBJ2-3	ASSRGPQTSTDTQY
TRBV6-6	TRBD2	TRBJ2-3	ASSYSGTSGGLDTQY
TRBV20-1	TRBD1	TRBJ1-6	SARDLTGINNSPLH
TRBV9	.	TRBJ2-1	ASSVVSGGSGNEQF
TRBV6-1	TRBD1	TRBJ1-1	AHGQGGGTEAF
TRBV2	.	TRBJ2-5	ASSPRRDYQETQY
TRBV28	.	TRBJ2-1	ASSLHRSAPYNEQF
TRBV28	.	TRBJ1-3	ASSPTLPGHTIY
TRBV20-1	TRBD2	TRBJ2-3	SAQLRGYTDTQY
TRBV6-1	TRBD1	TRBJ2-1	ASSGQGAKNEQF
TRBV2	TRBD2	TRBJ2-3	ASRPTSVTDTQY
TRBV28	.	TRBJ1-4	ASSFPPAQGSNEKLF
TRBV20-1	.	TRBJ1-1	SARDRASTEAF
TRBV20-1	TRBD2	TRBJ2-5	SARATSGLETQY
TRBV28	.	TRBJ1-4	ASRSERDSSTNEKLF
TRBV20-1	TRBD1	TRBJ1-6	SATGGGRSPLH
TRBV7-9	.	TRBJ2-3	ASSRQSTDTQY
TRBV6-1	.	TRBJ2-3	ASRWQASTDTQY
TRBV6-4	TRBD1	TRBJ1-3	ASIGQGGNTIY
TRBV25-1	.	TRBJ2-5	ASSEIFGLQETQY
TRBV15	.	TRBJ1-1	ATSRDRASGMNTEAF
TRBV11-1	TRBD1	TRBJ2-5	ASSRDRQQETQY
TRBV7-2	.	TRBJ2-3	ASSPLVADTQY
TRBV5-4	TRBD2	TRBJ2-3	ASSFGGARTDTQY
TRBV27	.	TRBJ1-4	ASSLLGSPDGKLF